Listed below are T cell receptor beta chains from one sample, sequenced in a study of blood T cell repertoires in COVID-19. Clones were sequenced by immunoSEQ multiplex PCR, and TCRdb holds only the in-frame ones, with some missing. This sample yields approximately 270,000 clones, of which nearly 90% are seen a single time; approximately 3.3% belongs to the top ten. Sequencing was performed on peripheral blood. The source is a man aged 18 to 35 with active or convalescent COVID-19. The conserved cysteine and the conserved F or W are not part of the CDR3 here.

V gene | CDR3 protein
TRBV7-3 | ASSVTGGRTEAF
TRBV11-2 | ASSLDQGITEAF
TRBV7-2 | ASSQVRGGSYNEQF
TRBV5-6 | ASSLKVALYGYT
TRBV10-3 | AISRTDENTEAF
TRBV28 | ASSSRDKGNTEAF
TRBV28 | ASSSWTGVSPLH
TRBV19 | ASSIFQGSQNSPLH
TRBV7-2 | ASSLALGRFQETQY
TRBV28 | ASSSTGNIYYEQY
TRBV6-1 | ASSEGGGTYEKLF
TRBV11-2 | ASSLGVQY
TRBV9 | ASSVGGGGNTEAF
TRBV25-1 | ASSPGGFMNTEAF
TRBV5-4 | ASSGRDRVYNEQF
TRBV5-1 | ASSLRDRGKNEQF
TRBV28 | ASRDITPNTEAF
TRBV6-1 | ASSAGDRLYQETQY
TRBV5-1 | ASSLGDFDNEQF
TRBV29-1 | SVEGQTNTEAF
TRBV19 | ASSAYSSPYGYT
TRBV28 | ASTPGTSYTGELF
TRBV4-3 | ASSGGTSGPRDEQF
TRBV5-1 | ASSPRDRRIYEQY
TRBV5-4 | ASSLEGARNYGYT
TRBV19 | ASSVQGGEQY
TRBV2 | ASRETSGNTDTQY
TRBV3-1/TRBV3-2 | ASSPRLSNTEAF
TRBV9 | ASSPWGGSDGETQY
TRBV11-3 | ASSLVEVGELF
TRBV19 | ASSIYREGEKLF
TRBV3-1/TRBV3-2 | ASSQDGGAWRETQY
TRBV5-1 | ASSLAFSGSFNEQF
TRBV29-1 | SVVGGDRGTYEQY
TRBV6-5 | ASLGQGWGYT
TRBV5-4 | ASSGSHYEQY
TRBV6-5 | ASSFSAGQGDEQY
TRBV5-1 | ASSSTGLRETEAF
TRBV2 | ASSDGHSYNSPLH
TRBV6-1 | ASSATGIVSGNTIY
TRBV7-3 | ASSSKGGTKAF
TRBV10-3 | AISKNAGNTEAF
TRBV6-2/TRBV6-3 | ASSYSLEAEAF
TRBV6-1 | ASSEAGGAGGYT
TRBV18 | ASSPKGDRVNQPQH
TRBV6-2/TRBV6-3 | ASSYYKGQVQSQH
TRBV27 | ASSPIRVGNQPQH
TRBV28 | ASSALAGILGEQF
TRBV6-5 | ASRDRGPYEQF
TRBV2 | ASRRGPATNEKLF
TRBV30 | AWSSREALNQPQH
TRBV6-2/TRBV6-3 | ASSLLAGAGELF
TRBV13 | ASSLWGTSGPHRNIQY
TRBV4-3 | ASSQSTGDPAKNIQY
TRBV6-6 | ASSYSRQSNSPLH
TRBV30 | AWGGGGSSYNEQF
TRBV12-3/TRBV12-4 | ARRYPRRDEQY
TRBV5-4 | ASSPARTGINYGYT